Following are 11 T cell receptor beta chains from one sample sequenced in a study of response to subunit inactivated influenza vaccine. TCRdb analysed the RT-PCR reads with MiXCR anew, one entry per CDR3 protein. This sample has 500,000 to 750,000 distinct CDR3 sequences, with less than 15% found just once. Source: PBMCs from blood, taken approximately 12 days after vaccination. The receptors come from a man between 50 and 59 years old who received an inactivated influenza vaccine.

The V and J genes are TRBV29-1 and TRBJ1-1; D not resolved. The CDR3 loop spans 14 amino acids. Germline V gene sequence: CDR1 SQVTM, CDR2 ANQGSEA. The ends were cut back, 7 bases at V and 2 bases at J, with 17 bases in the middle. CDR3 sequence reads: CSGREEETNTEAFF. CDR3 DNA: TGCAGCGGACGAGAGGAGGAGACTAACACTGAAGCTTTCTTT.

This clonotype was counted between two and nine times. This chain connects TRBV29-1 to TRBJ2-5, with D unclear. Trimming cost V 4 bases and J 2 bases, with 14 bases left between them. The germline gives CDR1 SQVTM, CDR2 ANQGSEA. This CDR3 spans 14 amino acids. This chain's CDR3 is CSVAQRLGQETQYF. CDR3 nucleotide sequence: TGCAGCGTTGCCCAACGCCTCGGACAAGAGACCCAGTACTTC.

The chain links TRBV12-3 or TRBV12-4 to TRBJ2-6; D gene ambiguous. Trimming took 6 bases from V and 0 from J, leaving 9 bases between them. The CDR3 length is 15 residues. This CDR3 is CASRGRRSGANVLTF. CDR3 in DNA: TGTGCCAGCAGGGGAAGGCGCTCTGGGGCCAACGTCCTGACTTTC.

The chain recombines TRBV28 with TRBJ2-7; 8 bases map to TRBD2. CDR1 MDHEN and CDR2 SYDVKM come from the germline V gene. This CDR3 spans 14 amino acids. V dropped 2 bases and J dropped 6; count of bases not matched to a gene: 6. Here the CDR3 DNA reads TGTGCCAGCAGTTTAAAGGGACTAGTGGTCGAGCAGTACTTC. Encoded protein: CASSLKGLVVEQYF.

This clonotype was picked up many times. The chain employs TRBV6-2 or TRBV6-3 and TRBJ2-2, with 7 bases identical to TRBD1. The CDR3 spans 12 residues. The germline V gene encodes CDR1 MNHEY and CDR2 SVGEGT. V lost 6 bases and J lost 6; bases outside the gene matches: 1. The DNA of the CDR3 is TGTGCCAGCAGACAGGGGCCCGGGGAGCTGTTTTTT. It is translated as CASRQGPGELFF.

The table lists this clonotype with a few counts. The gene calls are TRBV7-2 and TRBJ1-2; D possibly corresponds to TRBD1 (5 bases). The CDR3 covers 15 residues. Germline V gene lookup returns CDR1 SGHTA and CDR2 FQGNSA. V lost 4 bases and J lost 4, with 16 bases in between. CDR3 loop: CASSSGRGSGYGYTF. The CDR3 DNA reads as TGTGCCAGCAGCTCGGGAAGGGGATCCGGCTATGGCTACACCTTC.

This clonotype was seen at least ten times. The chain is built from TRBV18 and TRBJ2-2; D possibly corresponds to TRBD2 (6 bases). Trimming took 1 base from V and 3 from J, leaving 18 bases between them. The V gene's germline CDR1 is KGHSH and CDR2 LQKENI. The CDR3 runs 18 residues. The CDR3 loop reads CASSPRARGIRDTGELFF. The DNA for the CDR3 is TGTGCCAGCTCACCACGTGCGCGCGGGATACGTGACACCGGGGAGCTGTTTTTT.

The sample holds a few counts of this clonotype. The chain carries TRBV6-5 and TRBJ2-7, with D perhaps given as TRBD1 or TRBD2 (5 bases each). V lost 0 bases to trimming and J lost 5 bases, with 14 bases between them. Germline V gene sequence: CDR1 MNHEY, CDR2 SVGAGI. The CDR3 has 15 residues. The CDR3 DNA is TGTGCCAGCAGTTACTCGGTCCAGGGACGGAACGAGCAGTACTTC. It translates to CASSYSVQGRNEQYF.

V usage is TRBV4-3 and J usage is TRBJ2-3; 7 bases agree with TRBD1. The CDR3 has 14 amino acids. J was trimmed by 4 bases and V by 3 bases; bases with no gene match: 4. Germline CDR1 is LGHNA and CDR2 is YSLEER. CDR3 in amino acids: CASSQTGTADTQYF. CDR3 coding DNA: TGCGCCAGCAGCCAGACAGGGACGGCAGATACGCAGTATTTT.

The gene calls are TRBV5-1 and TRBJ2-1; D perhaps matches TRBD1 (5 bases). V lost 0 bases and J 10 bases, leaving 14 bases between the germline ends. The CDR3 length is 14 residues. Looked up from germline, CDR1 is SGHRS and CDR2 is YFSETQ. CDR3 protein: CASSLEAGKHEQFF. DNA for the CDR3: TGCGCCAGCAGCTTGGAAGCAGGGAAACACGAGCAGTTCTTC.

This sequence joins TRBV29-1 and TRBJ2-7; 10 nucleotides match TRBD1. J was trimmed by 2 bases and V by 5 bases; bases with no gene match: 6. CDR1 is SQVTM, CDR2 ANQGSEA, per germline. The CDR3 runs 14 residues. The CDR3 DNA reads as TGCAGCGTTTCCAGTGGGACAGGGGCCTACGAGCAGTACTTC. Protein product: CSVSSGTGAYEQYF.